Sequencing of this T cell receptor (beta chain) was carried out in a study of T cell responses to AZD1222 COVID-19 vaccine. Here immunoSEQ multiplex PCR was the method, and the copy in TCRdb shows in-frame clones only, minus some. The sample lists more than 110,000 clones; approximately 83% were seen once. With respect to this clone: What it binds is unknown.

V was pared by 1 base and J by 4 bases, with 14 bases between. From germline, CDR1 is SGHAT and CDR2 FQNNGV. This CDR3 contains 16 residues. Study-level findings and limits: The study found Spike-specific TCR breadth and depth rose after two AZD1222 doses. Repertoire sampling occurred only after the peak T cell response. Nearly half of spike-specific TCRs reportedly target unmutated variant regions. There were mostly white British donors and more females than males, and clonal diversity was possibly underestimated.

The receptor's source is an adult in good health. The chain recombines TRBV11-2 with TRBJ1-5; D gene unclear. The sample consisted of peripheral blood, taken on day 0 of AZD1222 vaccination. In nucleotides, the CDR3 is TGTGCCAGCAGCTTAGGAGGGTCCAACCTTAATCAGCCCCAGCATTTT. As protein: CASSLGGSNLNQPQHF.